This section outlines one T cell receptor (beta chain) sequence together with its context. The source of the sample is a study of blood T cell repertoires in COVID-19. Study as a whole: Italy, Spain and the United States were the sources of the convalescent and acute COVID-19 samples. T cells, B-cell-depleted T cells, or PBMCs supplied cDNA or gDNA.

Under the authors' procedure: Amplification of reference gene primers provided the estimated nucleated cell counts. Libraries were prepared by immunoSEQ multiplex PCR; TCRdb keeps only in-frame clonotypes and omits some of them. The V and J calls and the clone size are those of that table, but D and trimming were determined from the DNA. The table lists 280,000 or so clones, approximately 91% of them singletons. Sequences were obtained from peripheral blood. This TCR was recovered from a woman between 55 and 75 years old with acute or convalescent COVID-19.

CDR3 residues: CASSQDRRVNTEAFF. The CDR3 bases are TGCGCCAGCAGCCAAGATCGGAGGGTGAACACTGAAGCTTTCTTT. The genes are TRBV4-1 and TRBJ1-1; D is unresolved. Trimming took 0 bases from V and 0 from J, leaving 8 bases between them. This CDR3 has 15 amino acids. The germline V gene encodes CDR1 MGHRA and CDR2 YSYEKL.